Presented here are 9 T cell receptor beta chains from one specimen sequenced in a study of technical replicates of blood from a handful of donors. Profiling relied on immunoSEQ multiplex PCR, and the TCRdb table lists in-frame clones only, not all of them. Of about 73,000 clones listed, 93% are singletons. The sample was T cells isolated from PBMCs. The receptors were gathered from a human donor in good health.

The chain combines TRBV19 with TRBJ2-3; 7 bases fit TRBD2. The CDR3 sequence is 18 residues long. Germline values: CDR1 LNHDA, CDR2 SQIVND (reference sequence). V trimming: 4 bases; J trimming: 5 bases; junction bases outside the gene matches: 18. Here the CDR3 DNA reads TGTGCCAGTAGTAGCTCCCTTTGGGGGAGGGCCCAGAGAGATACGCAGTATTTT. Its translation is CASSSSLWGRAQRDTQYF.

The rearrangement joins TRBV28 to TRBJ1-1, with 8 bases identical to TRBD1. The CDR3 covers 14 residues. The J segment lost 3 bases and the V segment lost 8 bases, leaving 8 bases of the junction unmatched. Germline CDR1 is MDHEN and CDR2 is SYDVKM. CDR3 residues: CASESGGADTEAFF. Here the CDR3 DNA reads TGTGCCAGCGAATCAGGGGGCGCGGACACTGAAGCTTTCTTT.

This chain links TRBV6-4 with TRBJ1-2, with D perhaps TRBD1 (5 bases). This CDR3 contains 17 residues. Per germline, CDR1 MRHNA and CDR2 SNTAGT. Trimming took off 0 bases at V and 0 bases at J, with 14 bases between the two ends. This CDR3 is CASSDSFPAGPNYGYTF. DNA of the CDR3: TGTGCCAGCAGTGACTCGTTTCCGGCAGGGCCTAACTATGGCTACACCTTC.

J is TRBJ2-7 and V is TRBV5-8, with TRBD2 identical over 13 bases. The CDR3 is made up of 18 amino acids. The ends lost 5 bases at V and 4 bases at J; junction bases unmatched: 15. CDR1 SGHTS and CDR2 YDEGEE come from the germline V gene. The CDR3 nucleotides are TGTGCCAGCAGACAAGGTGCACTAGCGGGGGGGTGGAATTACGAGCAGTACTTC. As protein: CASRQGALAGGWNYEQYF.

V usage is TRBV6-5 and J usage is TRBJ2-2; 10 positions agree with TRBD2. The CDR3 sequence is 16 residues long. Per germline, CDR1 MNHEY and CDR2 SVGAGI. The V and J ends lost 4 bases and 6 bases, in that order; junction bases with no gene match: 8. DNA of the CDR3: TGTGCCAGCAGTTTTCATACCGGGACTAGCGCCGGGGAGCTGTTTTTT. As protein: CASSFHTGTSAGELFF.

The chain recombines TRBV11-3 with TRBJ2-7; D unclear. V dropped 4 bases and J dropped 2 bases, with 12 bases sitting between them. Germline V gene sequence: CDR1 SGHNT, CDR2 YENEEA. This CDR3 comprises 14 residues. The CDR3 protein is CASSSRSSPYEQYF. CDR3 DNA: TGTGCCAGCAGCTCGCGTTCGAGCCCCTACGAGCAGTACTTC.

In this sample, this clone turned up once. This chain joins TRBV5-1 and TRBJ2-3; no clear D. V was shortened by 1 base and J by 0 bases, with 9 bases between the two germline ends. The CDR3 totals 15 residues. CDR1 SGHRS and CDR2 YFSETQ come from the germline V gene. The chain's CDR3 is CASSLSSVSTDTQYF. Here the CDR3 DNA reads TGCGCCAGCAGCTTGTCTTCCGTAAGCACAGATACGCAGTATTTT.

V gene TRBV2 combines with J gene TRBJ2-7; the match to TRBD2 covers 7 bases. V was clipped by 7 bases and J by 4 bases; unmatched bases: 7. Germline CDR1 SNHLY, CDR2 FYNNEI. This CDR3 has 13 amino acids. The CDR3 loop is CASIQLGGYEQYF. The CDR3 DNA sequence: TGTGCCAGCATACAGTTGGGGGGGTACGAGCAGTACTTC. The full variable domain, completed using reference TRBV2 and TRBJ2-7, is EPEVTQTPSHQVTQMGQEVILRCVPISNHLYFYWYRQILGQKVEFLVSFYNNEISEKSEIFDDQFSVERPDGSNFTLKIRSTKLEDSAMYFCASIQLGGYEQYFGPGTRLTVT.

The chain joins TRBV5-1 to TRBJ2-5, with TRBD2 identical over 9 bases. V shed 3 bases, J shed 0 bases, and the junction held 9 bases outside the gene matches. Germline values: CDR1 SGHRS, CDR2 YFSETQ. The CDR3 is 17 amino acids. This CDR3 reads CASSWPGASGNQETQYF. DNA for the CDR3: TGCGCCAGCAGCTGGCCGGGGGCTAGCGGGAACCAAGAGACCCAGTACTTC.